This T cell receptor (beta chain) was recorded in a study of neurological immune-mediated disorders. This clonotype was seen repeatedly, ten times or more. TCRdb reanalysed the 5' RACE reads using MiXCR and keeps one entry per CDR3 protein. The sample lists 45,000 to 65,000 distinct CDR3 sequences, around 4.4% occurring once. This clonotype was sampled from a man between 50 and 59 years old with multiple sclerosis. The sequenced material came from PBMCs.

This chain's CDR3 is CASSPTDTEAFF. CDR3 DNA: TGTGCCAGCTCACCAACTGACACTGAAGCTTTCTTT. This sequence joins TRBV18 and TRBJ1-1; D not resolved. The V end was cut by 2 bases, the J end by 3 bases, with 4 bases between. The CDR3 length is 12 residues. Germline CDR1 and CDR2: KGHSH and LQKENI.